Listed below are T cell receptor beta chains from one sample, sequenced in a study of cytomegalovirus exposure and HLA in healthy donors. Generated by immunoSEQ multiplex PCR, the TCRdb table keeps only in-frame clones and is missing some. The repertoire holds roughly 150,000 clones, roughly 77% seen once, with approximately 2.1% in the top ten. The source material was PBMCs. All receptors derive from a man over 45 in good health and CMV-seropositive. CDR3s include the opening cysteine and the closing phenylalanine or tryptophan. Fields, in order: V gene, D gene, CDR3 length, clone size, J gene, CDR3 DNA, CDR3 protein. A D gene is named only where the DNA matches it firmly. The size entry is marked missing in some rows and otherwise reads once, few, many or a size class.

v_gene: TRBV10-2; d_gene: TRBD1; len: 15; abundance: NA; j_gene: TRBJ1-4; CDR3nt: TGCGCCAGCAGTGACGGGACAGGGGTAGGGGAAAAACTGTTTTTT; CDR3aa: CASSDGTGVGEKLFF
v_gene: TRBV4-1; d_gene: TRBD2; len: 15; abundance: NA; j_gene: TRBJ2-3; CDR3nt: TGCGCCAGCAGCCCCCGGGGGGGAAATGGGGATACGCAGTATTTT; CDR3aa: CASSPRGGNGDTQYF
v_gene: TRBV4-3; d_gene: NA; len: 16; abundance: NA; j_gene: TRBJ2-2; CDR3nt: TGCGCCAGCAGCCAAGGTGGGGGGTCGAACACCGGGGAGCTGTTTTTT; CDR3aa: CASSQGGGSNTGELFF
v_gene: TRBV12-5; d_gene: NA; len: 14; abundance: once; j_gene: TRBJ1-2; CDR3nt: TGTGCTAGTGGTTCGGTTACTTGCGAATATGGCTACACCTTC; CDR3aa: CASGSVTCEYGYTF
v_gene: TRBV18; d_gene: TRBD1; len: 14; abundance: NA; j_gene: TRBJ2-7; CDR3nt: TGTGCCAGCTCACCTGGGGACAGGGTAGGCGAGCAGTACTTC; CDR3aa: CASSPGDRVGEQYF
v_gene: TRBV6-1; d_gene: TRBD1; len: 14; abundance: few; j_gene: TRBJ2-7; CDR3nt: TGTGCCAGCAGTATCTGGACAGGCTCCTACGAGCAGTACTTC; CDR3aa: CASSIWTGSYEQYF
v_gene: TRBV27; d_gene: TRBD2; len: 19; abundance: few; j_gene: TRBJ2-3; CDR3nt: TGTGCCAGCAGTCTTCACCCTACTAGCGGGGGCGTCCACACAGATACGCAGTATTTT; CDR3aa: CASSLHPTSGGVHTDTQYF
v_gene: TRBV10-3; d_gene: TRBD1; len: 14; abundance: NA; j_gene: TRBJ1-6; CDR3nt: TGTGCCATACAGGGGGCAGCACGGAATTCACCCCTCCACTTT; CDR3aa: CAIQGAARNSPLHF
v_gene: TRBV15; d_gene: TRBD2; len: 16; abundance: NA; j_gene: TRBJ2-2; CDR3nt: TGTGCCACCAGCAGAGGTACGGGGGGAAGCACCGGGGAGCTGTTTTTT; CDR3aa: CATSRGTGGSTGELFF
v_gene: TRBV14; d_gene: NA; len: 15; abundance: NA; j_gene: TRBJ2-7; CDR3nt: TGTGCCAGCAGCCCCCCTCCAGGTCGCCCGAACGAGCAGTACTTC; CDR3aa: CASSPPPGRPNEQYF
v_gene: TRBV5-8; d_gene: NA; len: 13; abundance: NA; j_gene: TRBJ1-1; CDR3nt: TGTGCCAGCAGCTACGGACAGAGCCTTGAAGCTTTCTTT; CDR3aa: CASSYGQSLEAFF
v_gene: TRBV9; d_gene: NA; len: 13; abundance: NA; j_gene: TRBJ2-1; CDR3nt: TGTGCCAGCAGCGTAGACACCTCGGGATACAGAGTCTTC; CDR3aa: CASSVDTSGYRVF
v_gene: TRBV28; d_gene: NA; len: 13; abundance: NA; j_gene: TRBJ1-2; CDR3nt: TGTGCCAGCAGTTCCTCTTTCGGCTATGGCTACACCTTC; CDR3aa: CASSSSFGYGYTF
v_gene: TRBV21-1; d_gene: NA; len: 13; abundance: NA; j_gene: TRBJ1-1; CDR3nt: TGTGCCAGCATCCAGACAGGCTGGACTGAAGCTTTCTTT; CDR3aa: CASIQTGWTEAFF
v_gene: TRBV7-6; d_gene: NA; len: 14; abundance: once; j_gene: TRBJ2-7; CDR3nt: TGTGCCAGCAGCTTAGGGGGCTCGCAGGACGAGCAGTACTTC; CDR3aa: CASSLGGSQDEQYF
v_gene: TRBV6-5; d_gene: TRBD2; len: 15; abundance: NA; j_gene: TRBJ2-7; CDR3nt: TGTGCCAGCAGTTACTTTAGCGGGGGGGCCTACGAGCAGTACTTC; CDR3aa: CASSYFSGGAYEQYF
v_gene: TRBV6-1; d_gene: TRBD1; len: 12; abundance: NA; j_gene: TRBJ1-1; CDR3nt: TGTGCCTCTCATGCCAGGGGGACTGAAGCTTTCTTT; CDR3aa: CASHARGTEAFF
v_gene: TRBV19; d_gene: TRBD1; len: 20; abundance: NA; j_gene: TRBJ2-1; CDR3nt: TGTGCCAGTAGTATATCGGGACAGGGGATTTTAGGGGGCTCCTACAATGAGCAGTTCTTC; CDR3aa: CASSISGQGILGGSYNEQFF
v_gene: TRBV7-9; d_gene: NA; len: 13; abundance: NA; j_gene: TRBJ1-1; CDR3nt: TGTGCCAGCAGGGGGCTTGCGAACACTGAAGCTTTCTTT; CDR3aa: CASRGLANTEAFF
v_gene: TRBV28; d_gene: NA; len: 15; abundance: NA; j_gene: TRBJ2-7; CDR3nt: TGTGCCAGCAGTTTGAGAGGAACACCCTCCTACGAGCAGTACTTC; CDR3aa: CASSLRGTPSYEQYF
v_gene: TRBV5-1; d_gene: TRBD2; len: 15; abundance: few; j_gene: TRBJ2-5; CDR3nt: TGCGCCAGCAGCTCGACTAGCCTGTCCCAAGAGACCCAGTACTTC; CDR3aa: CASSSTSLSQETQYF
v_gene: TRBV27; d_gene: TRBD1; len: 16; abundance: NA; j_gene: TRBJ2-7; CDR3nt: TGTGCCAGCAGCCTATCTCCGGGACAGCCATCCTACGAGCAGTACTTC; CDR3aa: CASSLSPGQPSYEQYF
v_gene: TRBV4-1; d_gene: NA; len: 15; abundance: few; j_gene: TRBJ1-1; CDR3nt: TGCGCCAGCAGCCAAGACCAGGGTGGTTTCTCTGAAGCTTTCTTT; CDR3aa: CASSQDQGGFSEAFF
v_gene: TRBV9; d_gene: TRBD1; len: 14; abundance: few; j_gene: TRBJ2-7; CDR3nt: TGTGCCAGCAGCGAGGGACAGGGGTCCTACGAGCAGTACTTC; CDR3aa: CASSEGQGSYEQYF
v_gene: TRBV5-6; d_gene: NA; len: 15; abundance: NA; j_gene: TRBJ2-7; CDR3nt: TGTGCCAGCACCACTTGGGGGAGGACGCGGTACGAGCAGTACTTC; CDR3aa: CASTTWGRTRYEQYF
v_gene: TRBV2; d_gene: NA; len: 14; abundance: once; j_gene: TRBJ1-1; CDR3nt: TGTGCCAGCAGTTACTCCAGAACGGACTCTGAAGCTTTCTTT; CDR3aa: CASSYSRTDSEAFF
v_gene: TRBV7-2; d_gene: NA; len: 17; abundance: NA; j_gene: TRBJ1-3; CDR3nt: TGTGCCAGCAGCTTAACAGGCGCAAACACATCTGGAAACACCATATATTTT; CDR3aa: CASSLTGANTSGNTIYF
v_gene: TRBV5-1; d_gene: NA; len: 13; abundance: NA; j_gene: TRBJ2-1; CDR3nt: TGCGCCAGCAGCTTGTGGGCAGACAATGAGCAGTTCTTC; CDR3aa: CASSLWADNEQFF
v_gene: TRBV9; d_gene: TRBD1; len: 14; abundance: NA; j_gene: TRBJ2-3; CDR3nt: TGTGCCAGCAGCTTAGGACAGGGTTCAGATACGCAGTATTTT; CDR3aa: CASSLGQGSDTQYF
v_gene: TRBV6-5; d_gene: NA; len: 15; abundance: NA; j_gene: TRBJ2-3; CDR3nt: TGTGCCAGCAGTTACAGCAGGAGGTTCACAGATACGCAGTATTTT; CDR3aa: CASSYSRRFTDTQYF
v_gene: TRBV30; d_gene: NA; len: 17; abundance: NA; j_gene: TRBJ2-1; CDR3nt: TGTGCCTGGAGTGTACCATACCGTCAGGGGATCTACAATGAGCAGTTCTTC; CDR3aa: CAWSVPYRQGIYNEQFF
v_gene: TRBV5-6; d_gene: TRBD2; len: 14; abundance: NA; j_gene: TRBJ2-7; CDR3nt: TGTGCCAGCAGCTTGGTAGCGGGGGGATACGAGCAGTACTTC; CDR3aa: CASSLVAGGYEQYF
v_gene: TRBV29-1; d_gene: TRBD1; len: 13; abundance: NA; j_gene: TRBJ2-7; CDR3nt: TGCAGCGTTGAGGGACAGGGGACATACGAGCAGTACTTC; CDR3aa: CSVEGQGTYEQYF
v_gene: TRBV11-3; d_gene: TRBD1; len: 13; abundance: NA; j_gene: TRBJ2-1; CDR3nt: TGTGCCAGCAGCTCGGGACAGTACAATGAGCAGTTCTTC; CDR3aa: CASSSGQYNEQFF
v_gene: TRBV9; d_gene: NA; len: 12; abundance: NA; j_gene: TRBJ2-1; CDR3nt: TGTGCCAGCAGCGGGTTAACCGGTGAGCAGTTCTTC; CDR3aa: CASSGLTGEQFF
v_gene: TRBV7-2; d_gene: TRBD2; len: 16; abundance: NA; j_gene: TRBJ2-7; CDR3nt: TGTGCCAGCAGCTCCCGAACTAGCGGGGGACGATACGAGCAGTACTTC; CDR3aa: CASSSRTSGGRYEQYF
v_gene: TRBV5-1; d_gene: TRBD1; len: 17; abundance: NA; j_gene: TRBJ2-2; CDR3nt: TGCGCCAGCAGCAGCCGCCGGGACAGGGCGAACACCGGGGAGCTGTTTTTT; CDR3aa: CASSSRRDRANTGELFF
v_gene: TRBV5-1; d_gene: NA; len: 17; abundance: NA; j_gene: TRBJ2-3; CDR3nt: TGCGCCAGCAGCTTGGCCAATCTGGGGCCGGCCTCGGATACGCAGTATTTT; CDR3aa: CASSLANLGPASDTQYF
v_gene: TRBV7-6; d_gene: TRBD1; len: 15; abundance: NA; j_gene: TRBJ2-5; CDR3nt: TGTGCCAGCAGCGCCGGACAGGGGGTTGGGGAGACCCAGTACTTC; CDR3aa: CASSAGQGVGETQYF
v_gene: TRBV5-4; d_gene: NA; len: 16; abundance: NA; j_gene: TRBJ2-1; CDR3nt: TGTGCCAGCAGCTTGGCACGGGGGAGAACATACAATGAGCAGTTCTTC; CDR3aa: CASSLARGRTYNEQFF
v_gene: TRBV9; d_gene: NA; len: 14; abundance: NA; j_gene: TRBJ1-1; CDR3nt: TGTGCCAGCAGCTTCGGACAGATGAACACTGAAGCTTTCTTT; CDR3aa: CASSFGQMNTEAFF
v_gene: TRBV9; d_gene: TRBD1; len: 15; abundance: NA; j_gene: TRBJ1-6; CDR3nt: TGTGCCAGCAGCAAGACGGGACAGGATAATTCACCCCTCCACTTT; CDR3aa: CASSKTGQDNSPLHF
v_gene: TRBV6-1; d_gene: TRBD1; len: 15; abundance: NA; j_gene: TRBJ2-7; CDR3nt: TGTGCCAGCAGTGAATTCCCCGGGACAGGCCTCGAGCAGTACTTC; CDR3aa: CASSEFPGTGLEQYF
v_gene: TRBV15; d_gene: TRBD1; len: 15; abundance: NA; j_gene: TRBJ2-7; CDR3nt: TGTGCCACCAGCAGAGTAGGGACAGGAGACTACGAGCAGTACTTC; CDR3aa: CATSRVGTGDYEQYF
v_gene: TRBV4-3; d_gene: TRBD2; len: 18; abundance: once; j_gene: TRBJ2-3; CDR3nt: TGCGCCAGCAGCCAAGTCGAGCGGGGGGGACCTAGCACAGATACGCAGTATTTT; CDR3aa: CASSQVERGGPSTDTQYF
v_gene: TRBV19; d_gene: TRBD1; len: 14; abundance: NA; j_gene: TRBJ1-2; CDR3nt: TGTGCCAGTAGTTCGAGGACAGGATACTATGGCTACACCTTC; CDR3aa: CASSSRTGYYGYTF
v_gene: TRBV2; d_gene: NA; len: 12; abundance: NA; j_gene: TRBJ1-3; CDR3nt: TGTGCCAGCAGTAACGAGGGCCACACCATATATTTT; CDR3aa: CASSNEGHTIYF
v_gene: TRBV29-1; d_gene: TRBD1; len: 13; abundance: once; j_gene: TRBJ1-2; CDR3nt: TGCAGCGTTGAAAGACAGGGGGTCTATGGCTACACCTTC; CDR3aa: CSVERQGVYGYTF
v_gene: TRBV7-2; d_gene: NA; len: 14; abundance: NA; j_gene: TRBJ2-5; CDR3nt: TGTGCCAGCAGCCCCCCGACATCGCGGGCCCCCCAGTACTTC; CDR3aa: CASSPPTSRAPQYF
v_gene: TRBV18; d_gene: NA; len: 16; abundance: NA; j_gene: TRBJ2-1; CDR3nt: TGTGCCAGCTCACCACGGCGGGGGCGCCACTACAATGAGCAGTTCTTC; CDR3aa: CASSPRRGRHYNEQFF
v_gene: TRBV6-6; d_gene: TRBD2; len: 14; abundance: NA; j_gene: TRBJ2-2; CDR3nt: TGTGCCAGTAAAGCGGGGGGCTTGACCGGGGAGCTGTTTTTT; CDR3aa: CASKAGGLTGELFF
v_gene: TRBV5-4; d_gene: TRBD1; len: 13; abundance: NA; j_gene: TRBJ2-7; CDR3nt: TGTGCCAGCAGCGCGGACAGGGCCTACGAGCAGTACTTC; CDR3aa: CASSADRAYEQYF
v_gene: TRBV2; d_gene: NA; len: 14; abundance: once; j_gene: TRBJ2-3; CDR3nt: TGTGCCAGCAGTGTGGAAGGGGCCACAGATACGCAGTATTTT; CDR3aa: CASSVEGATDTQYF
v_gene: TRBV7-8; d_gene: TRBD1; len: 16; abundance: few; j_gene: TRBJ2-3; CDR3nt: TGTGCCAGCAGCCCTTACCCGGGACAGCTTCCAGATACGCAGTATTTT; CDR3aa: CASSPYPGQLPDTQYF
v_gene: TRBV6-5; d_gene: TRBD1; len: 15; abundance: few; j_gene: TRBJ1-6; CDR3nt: TGTGCCAGCAGAACCCCGACAGGGGTGAATTCACCCCTCCACTTT; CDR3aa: CASRTPTGVNSPLHF
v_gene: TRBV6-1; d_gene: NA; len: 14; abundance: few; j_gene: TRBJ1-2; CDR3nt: TGTGCCAGCAGTGAAACTACTACTAACTATGGCTACACCTTC; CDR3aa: CASSETTTNYGYTF
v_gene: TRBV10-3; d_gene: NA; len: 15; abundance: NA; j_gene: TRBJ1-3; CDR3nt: TGTGCCATCAGTTCGGACAGCCTCTCTGGAAACACCATATATTTT; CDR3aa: CAISSDSLSGNTIYF
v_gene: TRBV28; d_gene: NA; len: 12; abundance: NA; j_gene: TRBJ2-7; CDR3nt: TGTGCCAGCAGTTTTCAAGGAGGCGAGCAGTACTTC; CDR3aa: CASSFQGGEQYF
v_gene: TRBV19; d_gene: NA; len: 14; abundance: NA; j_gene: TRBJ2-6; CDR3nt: TGTGCCAGTAGTCCGGGAGCAGGGGCCAACGTCCTGACTTTC; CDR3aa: CASSPGAGANVLTF
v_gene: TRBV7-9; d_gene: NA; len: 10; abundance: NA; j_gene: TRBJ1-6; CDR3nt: TGTGCCAGCAGCCAAATGGGACTGTACTTT; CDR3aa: CASSQMGLYF